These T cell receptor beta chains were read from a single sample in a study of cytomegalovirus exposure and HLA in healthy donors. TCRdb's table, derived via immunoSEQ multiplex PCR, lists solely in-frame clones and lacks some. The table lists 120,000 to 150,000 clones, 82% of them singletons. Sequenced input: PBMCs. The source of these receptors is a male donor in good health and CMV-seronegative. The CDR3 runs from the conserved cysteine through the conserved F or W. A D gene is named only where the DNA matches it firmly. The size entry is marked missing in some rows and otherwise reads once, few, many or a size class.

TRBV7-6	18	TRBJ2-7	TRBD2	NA	TGTGCCAGCAGCTTATCCTCTCCCACCACTAGCGGGACGGGCGAGCAGTACTTC	CASSLSSPTTSGTGEQYF
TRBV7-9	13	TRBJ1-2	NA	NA	TGTGCCAGCAGCTTGGGGGCACGGCGTGGCTACACCTTC	CASSLGARRGYTF
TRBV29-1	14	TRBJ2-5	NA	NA	TGCAGCGTTGAAGAAAGGAACAGAATAGAGACCCAGTACTTC	CSVEERNRIETQYF
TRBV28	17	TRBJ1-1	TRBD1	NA	TGTGCCAGCAGTTCCCTAAATCACAGGGGGCTGAACACTGAAGCTTTCTTT	CASSSLNHRGLNTEAFF
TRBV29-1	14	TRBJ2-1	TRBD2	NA	TGCAGCGCCCTAGCGGGGGCAACCTACAATGAGCAGTTCTTC	CSALAGATYNEQFF
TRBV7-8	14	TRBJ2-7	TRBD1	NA	TGTGCCAGCAGCAAGACAGGGCCAATCTACGAGCAGTACTTC	CASSKTGPIYEQYF
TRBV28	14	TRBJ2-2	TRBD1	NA	TGTGCCAGCAGCTCGGGACAGAAGACCGGGGAGCTGTTTTTT	CASSSGQKTGELFF
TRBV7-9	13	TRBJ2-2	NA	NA	TGTGCCAGCAGCTTACAGGCCACCGGGGAGCTGTTTTTT	CASSLQATGELFF
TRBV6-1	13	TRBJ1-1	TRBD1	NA	TGTGCCAGCAGTACAGGGACAGCCTGTGAAGCTTTCTTT	CASSTGTACEAFF
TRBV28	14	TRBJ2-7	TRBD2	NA	TGTGCCAGCAGCCAGCGGGAGGGCCCCTACGAGCAGTACTTC	CASSQREGPYEQYF
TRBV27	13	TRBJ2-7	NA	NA	TGTGCCAGCAGTTTATTTCCGGGCTACGAGCAGTACTTC	CASSLFPGYEQYF
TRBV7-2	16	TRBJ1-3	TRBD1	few	TGTGCCAGCAGCTCCTCTGGGACAGGGGGCGGAAACACCATATATTTT	CASSSSGTGGGNTIYF
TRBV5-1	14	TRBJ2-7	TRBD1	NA	TGCGCCAGCAGCTTCCAGGGGGACCCACCCGAGCAGTACTTC	CASSFQGDPPEQYF
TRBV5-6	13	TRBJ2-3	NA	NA	TGTGCCAGCAGACATCAGGGCTCAGATACGCAGTATTTT	CASRHQGSDTQYF
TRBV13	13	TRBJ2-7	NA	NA	TGTGCCAGCAGCTCGCGGCGTGGAGGCGAGCAGTACTTC	CASSSRRGGEQYF
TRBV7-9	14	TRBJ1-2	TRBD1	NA	TGTGCCAGCAGCCCAACCGGGACAGTTTATGGCTACACCTTC	CASSPTGTVYGYTF
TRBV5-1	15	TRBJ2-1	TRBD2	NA	TGCGCCAGCAGCTTGATAGGGACTAACTACAATGAGCAGTTCTTC	CASSLIGTNYNEQFF
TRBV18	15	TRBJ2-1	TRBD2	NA	TGTGCCAGCTCACCACCGGGACTAGCTTACAATGAGCAGTTCTTC	CASSPPGLAYNEQFF
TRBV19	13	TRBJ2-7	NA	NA	TGTGCCAGTAGTTACCTAGGGGTCGGCGAGCAGTACTTC	CASSYLGVGEQYF
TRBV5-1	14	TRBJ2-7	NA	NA	TGCGCCAGCAGCTTGGATGAGACAATAAGCGAGCAGTACTTC	CASSLDETISEQYF
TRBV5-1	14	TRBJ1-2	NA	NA	TGCGCCAGCAGCTTGGGAGAAAGCTCCTATGGCTACACCTTC	CASSLGESSYGYTF
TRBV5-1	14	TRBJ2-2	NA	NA	TGCGCCAGCAGCTTGCATCAGGACACCGGGGAGCTGTTTTTT	CASSLHQDTGELFF
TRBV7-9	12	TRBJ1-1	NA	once	TGTTCCAGCAGCTTGTCTCTTAATGAAGCTTTCTTT	CSSSLSLNEAFF
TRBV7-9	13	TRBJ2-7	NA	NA	TGTGCCAGCAGCGGCGGGGAAACCTACGAGCAGTACTTC	CASSGGETYEQYF
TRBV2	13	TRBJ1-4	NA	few	TGTGCCAGCACCGCCAGGGAGGGACTGGAACTGTTTTTT	CASTAREGLELFF
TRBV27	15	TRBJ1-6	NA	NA	TGTGCCAGCAGTTTATGGACAAGCCCAAGTTCACCCCTCCACTTT	CASSLWTSPSSPLHF
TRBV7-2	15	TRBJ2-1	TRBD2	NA	TGTGCCAGCAGCTCTTTTAGGACTAGAGCTGATGAGCAGTTCTTC	CASSSFRTRADEQFF
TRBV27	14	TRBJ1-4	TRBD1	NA	TGTGCCAGCAGTTACACAGGGGGAAATGAAAAACTGTTTTTT	CASSYTGGNEKLFF
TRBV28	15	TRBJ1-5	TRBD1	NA	TGTGCCAGCAGTCCCCCGGACAGGGTAGGACAGCCCCAGCATTTT	CASSPPDRVGQPQHF
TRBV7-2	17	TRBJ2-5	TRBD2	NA	TGTGCCAGCAGCCCAGTCGGACTAGCGGGAGGGCTGGAGACCCAGTACTTC	CASSPVGLAGGLETQYF
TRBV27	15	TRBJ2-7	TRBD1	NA	TGTGCCAGCAGTTTATTCGGGACAGGGTTCTACGAGCAGTACTTC	CASSLFGTGFYEQYF
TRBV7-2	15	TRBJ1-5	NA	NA	TGTGCCAGCAGCCTCAGGGCAGGGGACAATCAGCCCCAGCATTTT	CASSLRAGDNQPQHF
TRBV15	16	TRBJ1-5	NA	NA	TGTGCCACCAGCAGTATAACAGGGTATGGCAATCAGCCCCAGCATTTT	CATSSITGYGNQPQHF
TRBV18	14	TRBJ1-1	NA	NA	TGTGCCAGCTCACCCACGCCGGGGGGCACTGAAGCTTTCTTT	CASSPTPGGTEAFF
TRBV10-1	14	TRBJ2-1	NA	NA	TGCGCCAGCAGCCCCGCAGGGGCCGACAATGAGCAGTTCTTC	CASSPAGADNEQFF
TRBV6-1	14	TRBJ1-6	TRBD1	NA	TGTGCCAGCAGGTATACAGGGGAAAATTCACCCCTCCACTTT	CASRYTGENSPLHF
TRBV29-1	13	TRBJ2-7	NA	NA	TGCAGCGCCGCCGGGATAGGGGGCTACGAGCAGTACTTC	CSAAGIGGYEQYF
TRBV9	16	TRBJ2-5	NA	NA	TGTGCCAGCAGCGTAGGTGCCCGGGACTCAAAAGAGACCCAGTACTTC	CASSVGARDSKETQYF
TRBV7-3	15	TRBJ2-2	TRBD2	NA	TGTGCCAGCAGCCCATTAGCGGGAGCAACCGGGGAGCTGTTTTTT	CASSPLAGATGELFF
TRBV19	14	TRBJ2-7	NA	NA	TGTGCCAGTAGTATCAGGGGACCTTCCTACGAGCAGTACTTC	CASSIRGPSYEQYF
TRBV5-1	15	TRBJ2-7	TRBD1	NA	TGCGCCAGCAGCTCCGGACAGGCCCTCTCCTACGAGCAGTACTTC	CASSSGQALSYEQYF
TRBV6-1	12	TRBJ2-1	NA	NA	TGTGCCAGCAGTGCCCCGGGGAATGAGCAGTTCTTC	CASSAPGNEQFF
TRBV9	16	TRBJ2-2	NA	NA	TGTGCCAGCAGCGTAGAGGGGACTCCTGACACCGGGGAGCTGTTTTTT	CASSVEGTPDTGELFF
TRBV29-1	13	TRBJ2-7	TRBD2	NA	TGCAGCGTTCGAGCGGGAGGACTCTACGAGCAGTACTTC	CSVRAGGLYEQYF
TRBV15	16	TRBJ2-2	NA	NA	TGTGCCACCAGCAGAGATCCCGGGACATCCACCGGGGAGCTGTTTTTT	CATSRDPGTSTGELFF
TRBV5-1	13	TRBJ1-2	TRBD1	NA	TGCGCCAGCAGCCCCGGACAGGGAGATGGCTACACCTTC	CASSPGQGDGYTF
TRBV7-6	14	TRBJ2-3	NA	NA	TGTGCCAGTAGCTTAGTAGGGGGCACAGATACGCAGTATTTT	CASSLVGGTDTQYF
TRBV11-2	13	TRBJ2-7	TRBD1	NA	TGTGCCAGCAGCGAGGGGGCGCTTGGCGAGCAGTACTTC	CASSEGALGEQYF
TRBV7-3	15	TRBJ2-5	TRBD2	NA	TGTGCCAGCAGCTTCACTAGCGGGAGGGTGGAGACCCAGTACTTC	CASSFTSGRVETQYF
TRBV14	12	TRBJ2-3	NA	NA	TGTGCCAGCAGCCTTCCCGGAGATACGCAGTATTTT	CASSLPGDTQYF
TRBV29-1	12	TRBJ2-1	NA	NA	TGCAGCGTTGACGAGGGTGCCAATGAGCAGTTCTTC	CSVDEGANEQFF
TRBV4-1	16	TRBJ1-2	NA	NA	TGCGCCAGCAGCCAAGAGGAGGCGGATGTCTACTATGGCTACACCTTC	CASSQEEADVYYGYTF
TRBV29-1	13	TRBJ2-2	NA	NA	TGCAGCGTTGTAGGGCGGGACACCGGGGAGCTGTTTTTT	CSVVGRDTGELFF
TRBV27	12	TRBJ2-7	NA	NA	TGTGCCAGCAGTTCCACCAGCTACGAGCAGTACTTC	CASSSTSYEQYF